The clone carrying this TCR beta chain was seen a few times. This entry comes from a study of T-cell reconstitution after alpha-beta-depleted transplantation in children. V was pared by 5 bases and J by 9 bases, with 5 bases of the junction left unmatched. The CDR3 has 13 residues. Germline lookup yields CDR1 SGDLS and CDR2 YYNGEE. Unique molecular identifiers were incorporated into the prepared TCRbeta library. MiXCR was run by TCRdb on the PCR reads, yielding one entry per CDR3 protein. The sample shows approximately 800,000 distinct CDR3 sequences, less than 20% of them seen only once. The chain couples TRBV9 to TRBJ2-1; 10 bases match TRBD2. The material was PBMCs, mostly from graft donor cells, obtained 360 days after TCRalphabeta/CD19-depleted stem cell transplant. This clonotype was sampled from a male patient younger than 18 who had a stem cell transplant for acute lymphoblastic leukemia, so the T cells may come from the graft donor. The CDR3 protein is CASSPSGGGEQFF. The CDR3 region has the DNA TGTGCCAGCAGTCCTAGCGGGGGAGGTGAGCAGTTCTTC.